The entry that follows covers one T cell receptor beta chain sequence. The antigen it recognizes is unknown. Per-base qualities were not stored, and no clone one base away is much larger. This sample is drawn from a study of blood T cell repertoires in COVID-19 (dated by TCRdb to between 2020 and 2021). Describing the broader study: The collaborator samples originated in the United States, Italy and Spain and spanned the acute and convalescent phases of COVID-19. The prospective study material was composed of cDNA or gDNA derived from T cells, B-cell-depleted T cells, or PBMCs. Deeply sampled blood TCRbeta repertoires from subjects exposed to, actively infected with, or recovered from COVID-19 were included in the dataset. The repertoires were made available in a free public database intended to serve as a resource for research on the immune response to SARS-CoV-2. Samples were obtained from the ongoing ImmuneRACE study (first 160 participants) and from some 1,300 subjects provided by 6 global collaborators. Nearly every sample came with metadata listing a de-identified subject ID, COVID-19 status, age in years and sex. Where available, HLA class I and class II types were obtained from metadata supplied by the sample provider rather than from assay-based typing.

In the prospective study, participants were 18 to 89 years old, resided in 24 geographic areas of the United States, and were enrolled through a virtual design. In the prospective study, participants were assigned to cohorts based on the clinical history participants reported in a screening survey and a study questionnaire. Recovered participants in ImmuneRACE Cohort 3 were defined by two consecutive negative NP/OP PCR tests, clearance by a healthcare professional, or resolution of symptoms. In the prospective study, whole blood, serum and a nasopharyngeal or oropharyngeal swab were collected from each participant by mobile phlebotomists. Additional blood draws and questionnaires over an approximately two-month period could optionally be provided by prospective study participants. Prospective study blood samples were shipped either frozen or at room temperature before DNA extraction. TCRbeta CDR3 regions were amplified from genomic DNA using the immunoSEQ Assay, a bias-controlled multiplex PCR. The study's processing was this. The number of nucleated cells in each sample was estimated from the amplification of reference gene primers within the assay. To quantify the absolute abundance of each unique TCRbeta CDR3 rearrangement, sequence reads were collapsed and filtered. Productive Simpson clonality was computed per sample as the square root of Simpson's diversity index over productive rearrangements. Imported from immuneACCESS, the table was reduced by TCRdb to in-frame sequences with V and J called. These copies leave out some clones; in studies compared against another copy, an unresolved V gene accounts for under half, and the cause of the remainder is not known. Clonal size and the V and J genes are those of that table, whereas D and trimming came from the DNA. The sample contains about 400,000 clones, roughly 86% of them found a single time. Clones ranked in the top ten supply 1.5% to 2% of the sample.

Overall study outcomes, separate from this receptor: How much clinical and demographic metadata was included differed by source and by participant, and the metadata was provided uncurated.

CDR1 and CDR2, looked up from the germline V gene, are SGDLS and YYNGEE. V is clipped by 3 bases and J by 10 bases, and the sequence between their germline boundaries is 20 bases long. Including cysteine and phenylalanine, the CDR3 has 16 amino acids. Only the CDR3 DNA stays, 48 bases, in frame from base 1. Sequencing was carried out using PBMCs or T cells enriched from blood (not recorded which). The receptor was derived from a woman in her 30s who had recovered from COVID-19. Rearrangement joined TRBV9 to TRBJ1-6; possibly the D gene is TRBD1, per 5 matching bases. The DNA is TGTGCCAGCAGCGACGAGGGACTCAACGCGAGGTCACCCCTCCACTTT. This codes for CASSDEGLNARSPLHF.